Only a few counts were recorded for the clone carrying this TCR beta chain. Trimming took 4 bases from V and 1 from J, leaving 10 bases between them. There are 15 residues in the CDR3. CDR1 is MNHEY, CDR2 SMNVEV, per germline (reference sequence). Clones were sequenced by immunoSEQ multiplex PCR, and TCRdb holds only the in-frame ones, with some missing. The sample lists about 93,000 clones; just under 80% were seen once. These data come from a study of blood T cell repertoires in COVID-19. Study at large: COVID-19 samples from acute and convalescent phases originated in the United States, Italy and Spain.

The V gene is TRBV27, the J gene TRBJ1-4; D call uncertain. The sample consisted of peripheral blood. The TCR was taken from a human donor in a cohort sampled during active COVID-19. CDR3 nucleotide sequence: TGTGCCAGCAGTTCTTTAGCGGGAACTAATGAAAAACTGTTTTTT. Residues: CASSSLAGTNEKLFF.